This entry lists 16 T cell receptor beta chains sequenced from one sample in a study of T cell responses to AZD1222 COVID-19 vaccine. Here immunoSEQ multiplex PCR was the method, and the copy in TCRdb shows in-frame clones only, minus some. Here the sample spans 90,000 to 150,000 clones, about 88% being singletons. Source: peripheral blood, taken on day 0 of AZD1222 vaccination. These receptors were taken from an adult in good health.

This rearrangement joins TRBV10-3 to TRBJ2-7; no clear D. Germline lookup yields CDR1 ENHRY and CDR2 SYGVKD. CDR3 size: 13 residues. Trimming left V 2 bases short and J 4 bases short, with 9 bases between. CDR3 bases: TGTGCCATCAGTGAGGGGGTTCGGTACGAGCAGTACTTC. Translating gives CAISEGVRYEQYF.

V gene TRBV7-8 combines with J gene TRBJ2-5; weak D call: TRBD1 (5 bases). The CDR3 totals 14 residues. Germline V gene data show CDR1 as SGHVS and CDR2 as FQNEAQ. V shed 1 base and J shed 0 bases, with 6 bases lying between them. The CDR3: CASSLVQDQETQYF. The CDR3 DNA follows: TGTGCCAGCAGCTTAGTACAGGACCAAGAGACCCAGTACTTC. Looking up the rest from reference TRBV7-8 and TRBJ2-5 gives the full variable domain: GAGVSQSPRYKVAKRGQDVALRCDPISGHVSLFWYQQALGQGPEFLTYFQNEAQLDKSGLPSDRFFAERPEGSVSTLKIQRTQQEDSAVYLCASSLVQDQETQYFGPGTRLLVL.

The V call is TRBV2, the J call TRBJ1-6, with D tentatively TRBD1 (6 bases). Trimming took 7 bases from V and 9 from J, leaving 13 bases between them. In germline, CDR1 is SNHLY, CDR2 FYNNEI. The CDR3 runs to 13 residues. DNA for the CDR3: TGTGCCAGCATCGGGGGGGGCAGTTCACCCCTCCACTTT. Translating gives CASIGGGSSPLHF.

V is TRBV27 and J is TRBJ1-3; D may be TRBD1 (6 bases). Germline assignment: CDR1 MNHEY and CDR2 SMNVEV (reference sequence). The V and J ends lost 2 bases and 2 bases respectively, with 16 bases between them. The CDR3 consists of 17 residues. The CDR3 is CASSLGGASLPGNTIYF. The CDR3 nucleotides are TGTGCCAGCAGTTTAGGGGGGGCCTCCTTGCCTGGAAACACCATATATTTT.

This chain connects TRBV15 to TRBJ1-5; the D is unclear. The germline V gene has CDR1 LNHNV and CDR2 YYDKDF (reference sequence). V lost 5 bases and J lost 9, with 14 bases in between. CDR3 length equals 13 residues. As DNA, the CDR3 is TGTGCCACCAGCTCACTGCCTGGGCGGCCCCAGCATTTT. Translated, it gives CATSSLPGRPQHF.

This clone was seen once. The genes are TRBV29-1 and TRBJ2-1; D is unresolved. This CDR3 has 11 amino acids. The V end was cut by 6 bases, the J end by 9 bases, with 12 bases between. The germline CDR1 and CDR2 sequences are SQVTM and ANQGSEA. CDR3 sequence (DNA): TGCAGCGTCCCGACCCCCATTGAGCAGTTCTTC. It codes for CSVPTPIEQFF.

The J gene is TRBJ1-3, the V gene TRBV6-5; D remains unclear. Trimming cost V 2 bases and J 3 bases, with 11 bases left between them. Germline CDR1 and CDR2: MNHEY and SVGAGI. The CDR3 sequence is 15 residues long. The CDR3 DNA is TGTGCCAGCAGTTACAGTTTTTGGGGTGGAAACACCATATATTTT. Translating it yields CASSYSFWGGNTIYF.

V and J are TRBV30 and TRBJ2-7, with D perhaps TRBD1 (6 bases). This CDR3 comprises 13 residues. Germline-derived CDR1 and CDR2 are GTSNPN and SVGIG (reference sequence). Trimming removed 1 base at V and 5 bases at J, with 12 bases between. The CDR3 is CAWSARAGDEQYF. In nucleotides, the CDR3 is TGTGCCTGGAGTGCGAGGGCAGGGGACGAGCAGTACTTC.

The rearrangement uses TRBV10-3 and TRBJ1-5, with D hard to call. Looked up from germline, CDR1 is ENHRY and CDR2 is SYGVKD. V was shortened by 0 bases and J by 7 bases, with 13 bases between the two germline ends. The CDR3 is 15 amino acids. The DNA of the CDR3 is TGTGCCATCAGTGAGTCGCGCGGGAGAGACCAGCCCCAGCATTTT. Protein: CAISESRGRDQPQHF.

The chain joins TRBV4-1 to TRBJ2-7, with 10 bases that match TRBD2. Losses at the gene ends were 1 base for V and 1 base for J; bases not matched to a gene: 4. The CDR3 has 16 amino acids. Germline assignment: CDR1 MGHRA and CDR2 YSYEKL. In DNA, the CDR3 is TGCGCCAGCAGCCAAGTAGTGGGACTAGCGTCCTACGAGCAGTACTTC. Amino acids: CASSQVVGLASYEQYF.

The chain is built from TRBV28 and TRBJ2-7; a possible D gene is TRBD2 (6 bases). The CDR3 runs to 15 residues. Germline CDR1 reads MDHEN; CDR2 reads SYDVKM. The ends were cut back, 4 bases at V and 6 bases at J, with 19 bases in the middle. The CDR3 DNA sequence: TGTGCCAGCAGTTCCCCGAGGGCGGGGAAGGCCGAGCAGTACTTC. It specifies CASSSPRAGKAEQYF.

J is TRBJ2-7 and V is TRBV18; 12 nucleotides align to TRBD2. The length of the CDR3 is 15 residues. CDR1 is KGHSH and CDR2 is LQKENI in the germline V gene. Germline trimming cut 6 bases from V and 2 bases from J; bases unmatched to any gene: 5. The CDR3 region is CASSLAGGRAYEQYF. The CDR3 DNA reads as TGTGCCAGCTCGCTAGCGGGAGGGAGGGCCTACGAGCAGTACTTC.

This clone appeared a single time. The rearrangement uses TRBV27 and TRBJ2-7; possible D gene TRBD1, 6 bases. Germline V gives CDR1 MNHEY, CDR2 SMNVEV (reference sequence). V was cut by 5 bases and J by 7 bases, with 24 bases left in between. This CDR3 is built from 16 residues. The DNA for the CDR3 is TGTGCCAGCAGTAATCAGGGGACGCCTCCACCGCGGGAGCAGTACTTC. Encoded protein: CASSNQGTPPPREQYF.

This clone was seen a handful of times. This chain uses TRBV9 with TRBJ2-2, with 12 bases matching TRBD2. After removal of 1 base from V and 13 bases from J, the junction contained 5 bases not matched to a gene. In germline, CDR1 is SGDLS, CDR2 YYNGEE. The CDR3 is 14 amino acids. The CDR3 reads CASSVLAGGGMLFF. CDR3 coding DNA: TGTGCCAGCAGCGTACTAGCGGGAGGGGGGATGCTGTTTTTT.

V and J are TRBV5-4 and TRBJ2-7; D is perhaps TRBD2 (5 bases). The CDR3 spans 13 residues. V shed 0 bases and J shed 6 bases, with 10 bases lying between them. The germline CDR1 and CDR2 sequences are SGHNT and YYREEE (reference sequence). CDR3 coding DNA: TGTGCCAGCAGCTTGGGGCAGCGGCCCGAGCAGTACTTC. Amino acid sequence: CASSLGQRPEQYF. Variable domain in full (rest from reference TRBV5-4 and TRBJ2-7): ETGVTQSPTHLIKTRGQQVTLRCSSQSGHNTVSWYQQALGQGPQFIFQYYREEENGRGNFPPRFSGLQFPNYSSELNVNALELDDSALYLCASSLGQRPEQYFGPGTRLTVT.

This clone is a singleton in its sample. The rearrangement joins TRBV19 to TRBJ1-2; TRBD1 aligns across 9 bases. The CDR3 has 14 residues. V lost 8 bases to trimming and J lost 2 bases; unmatched junction nucleotides: 6. Germline-derived CDR1 and CDR2 are LNHDA and SQIVND (reference sequence). In DNA form, the CDR3 reads TGTGCCAGTTCCGGGACAGGGTCCAACTATGGCTACACCTTC. This translates into CASSGTGSNYGYTF.